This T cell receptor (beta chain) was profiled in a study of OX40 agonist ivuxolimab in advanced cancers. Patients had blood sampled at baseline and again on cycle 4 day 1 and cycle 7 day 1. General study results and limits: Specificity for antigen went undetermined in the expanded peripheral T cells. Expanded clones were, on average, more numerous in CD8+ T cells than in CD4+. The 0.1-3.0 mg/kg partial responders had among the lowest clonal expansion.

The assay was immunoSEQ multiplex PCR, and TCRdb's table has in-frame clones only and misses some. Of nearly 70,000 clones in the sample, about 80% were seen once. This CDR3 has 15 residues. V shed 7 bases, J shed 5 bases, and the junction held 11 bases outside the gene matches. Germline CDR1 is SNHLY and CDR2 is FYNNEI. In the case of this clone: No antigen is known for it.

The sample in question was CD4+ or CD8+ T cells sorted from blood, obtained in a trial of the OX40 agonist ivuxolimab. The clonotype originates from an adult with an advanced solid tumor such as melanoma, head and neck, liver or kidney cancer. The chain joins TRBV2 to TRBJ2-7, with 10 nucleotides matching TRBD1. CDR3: CASTPDRGRWDEQYF. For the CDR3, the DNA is TGTGCCAGCACCCCAGACAGGGGGCGGTGGGACGAGCAGTACTTC.